This T cell receptor beta chain came from a study of OX40 agonist ivuxolimab in advanced cancers. Study-wide background: Patients treated during dose escalation were battling hepatocellular carcinoma, melanoma, renal cell or head and neck cancer. Three patients, one with hepatocellular carcinoma and two with cutaneous melanoma, achieved partial responses. A male proportion of 70% to 90% was recorded, with mean age approximately 56 years and range roughly 23 to 79. Overall study results and limits: Fewer expanded clones were found on average in CD4+ than in CD8+ T cells.

The CDR3 runs 14 residues. The germline V and J ends were trimmed by 4 bases and 2 bases, with 12 bases remaining between them. From germline, CDR1 is SGDLS and CDR2 YYNGEE. Here immunoSEQ multiplex PCR was the method, and the copy in TCRdb shows in-frame clones only, minus some. The sample has roughly 80,000 clones; 90% are singletons. As for this clone: Its specificity is unknown.

The TCR originated in an adult with an advanced solid tumor such as melanoma, head and neck, liver or kidney cancer. The rearrangement links TRBV9 to TRBJ2-5; tentatively, D is TRBD2 (5 bases). The sample was CD4+ or CD8+ T cells sorted from blood, taken in a trial of the OX40 agonist ivuxolimab. CDR3 amino acids: CASSRGRTQETQYF. CDR3 nucleotides: TGTGCCAGCAGCCGCGGGCGCACTCAAGAGACCCAGTACTTC.